Shown below are 17 T cell receptor beta chains from a single sample sequenced in a study of T cell responses to AZD1222 COVID-19 vaccine (dated by TCRdb to the early 2020s). Receptor amplification or capture employed the immunoSEQ multiplex PCR assay. What TCRdb holds here is the immuneACCESS table cut down to in-frame rearrangements. Part of the clones is not present; checked against another copy, under half of the missing clones reflect an unresolved V gene, and the others are unexplained. Within this sample are 100,000 to 120,000 clones, with 70% to 90% of them counted one time only. The ten largest make up approximately 10% of the sample. Reading the label with the study, this specimen's time point is: baseline before first vaccination. The starting material was peripheral blood, obtained on day 0 of AZD1222 vaccination. These receptors were collected from an adult in good health.

The rearrangement joins TRBV15 to TRBJ2-5; 7 bases are a match to TRBD2. Germline-derived CDR1 and CDR2 are LNHNV and YYDKDF (reference sequence). V shed 0 bases and J 5 bases; nucleotides not matched to a gene: 3. The CDR3 loop spans 14 amino acids. The CDR3 region has the DNA TGTGCCACCAGCAGAGACGGGAGGCAGGAGACCCAGTACTTC. Translating it yields CATSRDGRQETQYF.

The chain carries TRBV6-4 and TRBJ2-7; TRBD2 might be the D (5 bases). Trimming left V 8 bases short and J 0 bases short, with 11 bases between. Germline-derived CDR1 and CDR2 are MRHNA and SNTAGT. The length of the CDR3 is 13 residues. CDR3 bases: TGTGCCAGCCGGGGAGTCAACTCCTACGAGCAGTACTTC. Translated: CASRGVNSYEQYF.

The rearrangement uses TRBV7-2 and TRBJ2-1; possible D gene TRBD2, 5 bases. CDR1 is SGHTA, CDR2 FQGNSA, per germline. This CDR3 contains 17 residues. V was trimmed by 5 bases and J by 0 bases, leaving 17 bases between them. Here the CDR3 reads CASSRTGSPSSYNEQFF. In DNA, the CDR3 is TGTGCCAGCAGCAGGACTGGGAGCCCTAGCTCCTACAATGAGCAGTTCTTC.

The rearrangement uses TRBV2 and TRBJ2-7; D remains ambiguous. This CDR3 contains 14 residues. The V end was cut by 0 bases, the J end by 3 bases, with 9 bases between. The V gene's germline CDR1 is SNHLY and CDR2 FYNNEI. CDR3 sequence: CASSEAKVGYEQYF. CDR3 in DNA: TGTGCCAGCAGTGAAGCGAAGGTGGGCTACGAGCAGTACTTC.

The chain carries TRBV5-1 and TRBJ1-1, with no clear D. V lost 4 bases, J lost 1 base, and 8 bases lay in between. Germline-derived CDR1 and CDR2 are SGHRS and YFSETQ. CDR3 size: 13 residues. As DNA, the CDR3 is TGCGCCAGCAGCCCGGAGGGGAACACTGAAGCTTTCTTT. Its protein product is CASSPEGNTEAFF.

V is TRBV7-6 and J is TRBJ1-1; D is unclear. This CDR3 region has 13 residues. Germline-derived CDR1 and CDR2 are SGHVS and FNYEAQ. Trimming pared 2 bases from V and 1 base from J, leaving 5 bases between. Written as DNA, the CDR3 is TGTGCCAGCAGCTTAACGAAGAACACTGAAGCTTTCTTT. Translated: CASSLTKNTEAFF.

The J gene is TRBJ1-5, the V gene TRBV30, with a possible D match to TRBD1 (6 bases). The CDR3 is 16 amino acids. From germline, CDR1 is GTSNPN and CDR2 SVGIG (reference sequence). V was clipped by 2 bases and J by 4 bases, with 18 bases between them. DNA of the CDR3: TGTGCCTGGAGTAAGGGGGGCACCCCTGGTAATCAGCCCCAGCATTTT. Translated, it gives CAWSKGGTPGNQPQHF. The full variable domain, its missing parts supplied by reference TRBV30 and TRBJ1-5, is SQTIHQWPATLVQPVGSPLSLECTVEGTSNPNLYWYRQAAGRGLQLLFYSVGIGQISSEVPQNLSASRPQDRQFILSSKKLLLSDSGFYLCAWSKGGTPGNQPQHFGDGTRLSIL.

The chain employs TRBV6-2 or TRBV6-3 and TRBJ2-3, with 13 bases fitting TRBD2. Germline values: CDR1 MNHEY, CDR2 SVGEGT. The CDR3 loop spans 16 amino acids. After removal of 5 bases from V and 6 bases from J, the junction contained 8 bases not matched to a gene. The CDR3 DNA reads as TGTGCCAGCAGTCCCCCGGGACTAGCGGGATTTGATACGCAGTATTTT. This encodes CASSPPGLAGFDTQYF.

The chain recombines TRBV7-9 with TRBJ2-7, with 11 bases fitting TRBD1. The CDR3 consists of 15 residues. Germline loops: CDR1 SEHNR, CDR2 FQNEAQ (reference sequence). Losses at the gene ends were 5 bases for V and 7 bases for J; bases not matched to a gene: 10. Here the CDR3 reads CASSPGTGGSFEQYF. The CDR3 bases are TGTGCCAGCAGCCCCGGGACAGGGGGTTCCTTTGAGCAGTACTTC.

This clone has more than one count but fewer than ten. J is TRBJ2-7 and V is TRBV10-2, with 10 bases matching TRBD2. The CDR3 runs to 14 residues. Germline CDR1 and CDR2: WSHSY and SAAADI. V shed 2 bases, J shed 4 bases, and the junction held 2 bases outside the gene matches. The CDR3 spells CASSEPSGSYEQYF. CDR3 nucleotide sequence: TGCGCCAGCAGTGAGCCTAGCGGGAGTTACGAGCAGTACTTC.

The chain combines TRBV6-4 with TRBJ2-3; 10 nucleotides align to TRBD1. Trimming removed 7 bases from V and 1 base from J; junction bases left unmatched: 14. CDR1 is MRHNA, CDR2 SNTAGT, per germline. This CDR3 has 18 residues. CDR3 bases: TGTGCCAGCACCTTGGACAGGGGGAGAGGGCACGGCACAGATACGCAGTATTTT. It is translated as CASTLDRGRGHGTDTQYF.

Only one count was recorded for this clone. The chain combines TRBV19 with TRBJ2-7, with a tentative D call TRBD1 (6 bases). The germline V gene encodes CDR1 LNHDA and CDR2 SQIVND (reference sequence). The CDR3 length is 15 residues. V was pared by 0 bases and J by 3 bases, with 12 bases between. The CDR3 bases are TGTGCCAGTAGTATAGACACAGGGCCTTTCTACGAGCAGTACTTC. It specifies CASSIDTGPFYEQYF.

This clone showed up just once. V is TRBV5-1 and J is TRBJ2-7; 7 bases are a match to TRBD1. The CDR3 is 14 residues long. The J segment lost 2 bases and the V segment lost 6 bases, leaving 8 bases of the junction unmatched. The germline V gene has CDR1 SGHRS and CDR2 YFSETQ. CDR3 sequence reads: CASKTRGQTYEQYF. In nucleotides, the CDR3 is TGCGCCAGCAAAACACGGGGACAGACCTACGAGCAGTACTTC.

The chain carries TRBV15 and TRBJ2-1; 11 bases align to TRBD2. V shed 1 base, J shed 10 bases, and the junction held 9 bases outside the gene matches. CDR3 length: 16 amino acids. Per the germline V gene, CDR1 is LNHNV and CDR2 is YYDKDF (reference sequence). CDR3 nucleotides: TGTGCCACCAGCAGAGTGTCCGGGACTAGCGGATTGGAGCAGTTCTTC. Residues: CATSRVSGTSGLEQFF.

The chain employs TRBV29-1 and TRBJ2-1; 7 nucleotides agree with TRBD2. Germline V gene lookup returns CDR1 SQVTM and CDR2 ANQGSEA. The CDR3 length is 15 residues. With V trimmed by 7 bases and J by 0 bases, 9 bases remained unmatched. The CDR3 protein is CSAHMGGSSYNEQFF. The CDR3 DNA reads as TGCAGCGCACACATGGGAGGGAGCTCCTACAATGAGCAGTTCTTC.

The chain links TRBV19 to TRBJ1-2; TRBD1 matches 7 bases. CDR1 and CDR2 from the germline V gene are LNHDA and SQIVND (reference sequence). V was pared by 6 bases and J by 2 bases, with 6 bases of the junction left unmatched. This CDR3 has 14 residues. The CDR3 here is CASSPGQSNYGYTF. In DNA form, the CDR3 reads TGTGCCAGTAGCCCGGGACAGTCCAACTATGGCTACACCTTC.

CDR3 nucleotide sequence: TGCGCCAGCAGCGTACCGACTAGCGGGAGGGCGCGGGCCGGGGAGCTGTTTTTT. Translated: CASSVPTSGRARAGELFF. V is TRBV5-1 and J is TRBJ2-2; 14 nucleotides agree with TRBD2. From germline, CDR1 is SGHRS and CDR2 YFSETQ. The CDR3 is made up of 18 amino acids. The V gene end was trimmed by 4 bases and the J gene end by 6 bases; junction bases not matched to a gene: 11.